The 29 T cell receptor beta chains reported below all come from one sample, sequenced in a study of tumor-infiltrating lymphocytes in primary liver carcinoma. TCR beta cDNA was reverse-transcribed from around 0.55 ug of total RNA. The reaction used a constant-region primer and ProtoScript II reverse transcriptase. For TCR beta, libraries were produced by three nested multiplex PCR rounds using slightly modified ARM-PCR. The two initial PCR rounds, approximately 10 cycles each, used TRBV1-TRBV30 forward and C-beta reverse primers. TCRdb redid the calling of the multiplex PCR reads with MiXCR, one entry per CDR3 protein. Counted here are tens of thousands of distinct CDR3 sequences, around 80% occurring once; the ten biggest clones make up roughly two fifths. Bulk tissue was left unsorted, and RNA and DNA were co-extracted from about 20-30 mg of it. Sequenced material: tumor-adjacent normal liver tissue. The source of these receptors is a woman in her twenties or thirties with primary liver carcinoma and hepatitis B virus infection.

Note on this clonotype: The junction departs from the called germline gene at one end, perhaps through a read error. The gene calls are TRBV28 and TRBJ1-2; D remains unclear. Germline values: CDR1 MDHEN, CDR2 SYDVKM. The CDR3 sequence is 14 residues long. The CDR3 loop is CACSLTVANYSYTF. The CDR3 coding sequence is TGTGCCTGCAGTTTAACGGTGGCAAACTATAGCTACACCTTC.

The chain is built from TRBV11-2 and TRBJ2-7; D is ambiguous. The germline V gene has CDR1 SGHAT and CDR2 FQNNGV. Trimming shortened V by 1 base and J by 2 bases, and 9 bases separated the two germline ends. The CDR3 has 14 amino acids. Here the CDR3 DNA reads TGTGCCAGCAGCTTAGCACGGAGAGCCTACGAGCAGTACTTC. Protein: CASSLARRAYEQYF.

In the case of this clonotype: At one end the junction does not follow the germline gene, possibly because of a read error. The genes are TRBV29-1 and TRBJ2-7; 7 nucleotides align to TRBD2. The CDR3 is 14 residues long. Germline CDR1 and CDR2: SQVTM and ANQGSEA. The CDR3 is CSPERRDYPPEQYF. CDR3 DNA sequence: TGCAGCCCTGAACGCCGGGACTATCCTCCCGAGCAATACTTC.

For the CDR3, the DNA is TGTACCAACAGTTACTCGACAGGGCCCCAAGAGACCCAGTACTTC. This encodes CTNSYSTGPQETQYF. The genes are TRBV6-6 and TRBJ2-5, with 7 bases identical to TRBD1. Per germline, CDR1 MNHNY and CDR2 SVGAGI (reference sequence). The CDR3 extends over 15 amino acids.

Comments on this clonotype: At one of its ends the junction is not consistent with the germline gene, which may arise from a read error. The rearrangement links TRBV6-5 to TRBJ2-1; possibly TRBD2 for D (6 bases). The CDR3 loop spans 14 amino acids. Per the germline V gene, CDR1 is MNHEY and CDR2 is SVGAGI. CDR3 bases: TGTGCCGGCAGCCCAGGACTAACCGTCAATGAGCAGTTCTTC. It specifies CAGSPGLTVNEQFF.

This clonotype occurred a few times. Compared with germline, one end of the junction differs, possibly owing to a read error. The rearrangement links TRBV7-9 to TRBJ2-2, with 8 bases identical to TRBD1. The CDR3 loop spans 15 amino acids. Germline V CDR1 and CDR2: SEHNR, FQNEAQ (reference sequence). In nucleotides, the CDR3 is TGTGCCAGCAGCTTGGACAGGGTGAACACCGGGGAGCTGTCTTTT. Amino acids: CASSLDRVNTGELSF.

The chain is built from TRBV10-2 and TRBJ2-1; maybe TRBD1 (6 bases). Trimming cost V 3 bases and J 7 bases, with 13 bases left between them. The germline V gene has CDR1 WSHSY and CDR2 SAAADI. This CDR3 spans 14 amino acids. The CDR3 DNA reads as TGCGCCAGCAGTGAAGACAGGCATAATAATGAGCAGTTCTTC. The encoded protein is CASSEDRHNNEQFF.

Turning to this clonotype: A single base separates this from a much larger clone, so it may be a read error. This chain joins TRBV7-9 and TRBJ1-3; no clear D gene. This CDR3 is 15 amino acids long. The germline CDR1 and CDR2 sequences are SEHNR and FQNEAQ (reference sequence). DNA of the CDR3: TGTGCCAGCAGCTTAGTATCGGGCTCTGGAAACGCCATATATTTT. It codes for CASSLVSGSGNAIYF.

The chain links TRBV6-5 to TRBJ2-1, with D unclear. The CDR3 is made up of 15 amino acids. CDR1 MNHEY and CDR2 SVGAGI come from the germline V gene. Deletions cut 4 bases from V and 2 bases from J, with 12 bases between. For the CDR3, the DNA is TGTGCCAGCAGTTGGATTAGCACGCCCTACAATGAGCAGTTCTTC. As protein: CASSWISTPYNEQFF.

The V and J genes are TRBV10-3 and TRBJ2-1; tentatively, D is TRBD1 (6 bases). The CDR3 length is 17 residues. Germline V gene lookup returns CDR1 ENHRY and CDR2 SYGVKD. The V end was cut by 0 bases, the J end by 3 bases, with 15 bases between. The CDR3 DNA reads as TGTGCCATCAGTGAGTCCCAAGCGGCCAGGGGCTACAATGAGCAGTTCTTC. It is translated as CAISESQAARGYNEQFF.

About this clonotype itself: This may arise from a read error, as a much more abundant clone is one base away. This rearrangement joins TRBV6-2 or TRBV6-3 to TRBJ1-5; weak D call: TRBD1 (5 bases). Trimming took 2 bases from V and 1 from J, leaving 12 bases between them. The germline V gene encodes CDR1 MNHEY and CDR2 SVGEGT. CDR3 length equals 16 residues. The CDR3 region has the DNA TGTGCCAGCAGTTACGGAGCAAGGGGAAGCAATCAGCCCCAGCATTTT. As protein: CASSYGARGSNQPQHF.

A note on this clonotype: The CDR3 ends on some other residue instead of the conserved phenylalanine or tryptophan, so this is likely a read error. Because the CDR3's place on the DNA is in doubt, the DNA is left out and the CDR3 is given as listed by TCRdb. The chain has TRBV6-2 or TRBV6-3 and TRBJ2-2; TRBD2 is the table's D call, not checked against the DNA. The CDR3 extends over 17 residues, inclusive of both ends. The germline CDR1 and CDR2 sequences are MNHEY and SVGEGT. This chain's CDR3 is CASKYTSGHSNTGELLI.

As concerns this clonotype: The CDR3 does not end in the conserved phenylalanine or tryptophan, so this is likely a read error. This chain uses TRBV29-1 with TRBJ2-5, with D perhaps being TRBD1 or TRBD2 (5 bases each). CDR3 size: 15 residues. CDR1 is SQVTM, CDR2 ANQGSEA, per germline. CDR3 amino acids: CIVETGSGVRGTQYS. Here the CDR3 DNA reads TGCATCGTTGAAACCGGAAGTGGAGTGAGGGGGACCCAGTACTCC.

With respect to this clonotype: A much larger clonotype is one base distant, so this may be a read error. The chain uses TRBV7-8 and TRBJ2-3; maybe TRBD2 (6 bases). V lost 5 bases, J lost 4 bases, and 19 bases lay in between. Germline V gene lookup returns CDR1 SGHVS and CDR2 FQNEAQ. The CDR3 covers 16 residues. This CDR3 is CASSRGLWRESDTQYF. The CDR3 bases are TGTGCCAGCAGCCGGGGACTCTGGAGAGAGTCAGATACGCAGTATTTT.

The CDR3 region is CASSYLTEGKPQHF. The CDR3 DNA follows: TGTGCCAGCAGTTATTTGACGGAGGGTAAGCCCCAGCATTTT. The chain joins TRBV6-5 to TRBJ1-5; D unclear. Trimming cost V 3 bases and J 8 bases, with 14 bases left between them. The CDR3 covers 14 residues. CDR1 is MNHEY and CDR2 is SVGAGI in the germline V gene.

On this clonotype: One end of the junction is discordant with germline, which a read error may explain. The chain joins TRBV10-3 to TRBJ1-2, with a weak D call TRBD1 (6 bases). CDR3 length equals 13 residues. Germline V lookup: CDR1 ENHRY, CDR2 SYGVKD. The CDR3 reads CVISVGAVFGYTF. CDR3 nucleotide sequence: TGTGTCATCAGTGTGGGGGCTGTCTTCGGCTATACCTTC.

To note about this clonotype: Given the absence of the conserved phenylalanine or tryptophan at the CDR3 end, a read error is likely. It is unclear where the CDR3 begins or ends on the DNA, so no DNA is shown, and the CDR3 is as TCRdb lists it. Here the CDR3 reads CASCYLAESYEQYL. This sequence joins TRBV6-2 or TRBV6-3 and TRBJ2-7. CDR1 is MNHEY and CDR2 is SVGEGT in the germline V gene. The CDR3 totals 14 residues, both ends included.

As for this clonotype: The conserved phenylalanine or tryptophan normally closing the CDR3 is absent here, so this likely arose from a read error. The chain links TRBV10-3 to TRBJ1-1; TRBD1 might be the D (5 bases). CDR3 length: 12 residues. Per the germline V gene, CDR1 is ENHRY and CDR2 is SYGVKD. The CDR3 here is CTTNNQGTEAFL. Here the CDR3 DNA reads TGTACCACCAATAACCAGGGCACTGAAGCTTTCTTA.

This clonotype is a singleton in its sample. Mismatch with germline at one junction end may stem from a read error. J is TRBJ2-6 and V is TRBV5-6; perhaps TRBD1 as D (5 bases). This CDR3 has 17 residues. The germline V gene has CDR1 SGHDT and CDR2 YYEEEE. The CDR3 DNA is TGTGTCAGCAGCCAGGACAACAGCTTCTCTGGGGCCAACGCCCTGACTTTC. It is translated as CVSSQDNSFSGANALTF.

As concerns this clonotype: This may stem from a read error, because a much larger clone lies one nucleotide away. The chain links TRBV7-2 to TRBJ2-6, with D tentatively TRBD2 (5 bases). The CDR3 runs to 14 residues. Germline V lookup: CDR1 SGHTA, CDR2 FQGNSA. CDR3 residues: CASSLRDGVNVLTF. CDR3 nucleotides: TGTGCCAGCAGCTTGAGGGATGGGGTCAACGTCCTGACTTTC. The entire variable domain, with the rest obtained from reference TRBV7-2 and TRBJ2-6, is as follows: GAGVSQSPSNKVTEKGKDVELRCDPISGHTALYWYRQSLGQGLEFLIYFQGNSAPDKSGLPSDRFSAERTGGSVSTLTIQRTQQEDSAVYLCASSLRDGVNVLTFGAGSRLTVL.

This clonotype came up once. The junction departs from the called germline gene at one end, perhaps through a read error. The chain carries TRBV11-2 and TRBJ2-3; D gene ambiguous. This CDR3 is 14 amino acids long. The germline V gene encodes CDR1 SGHAT and CDR2 FQNNGV. The CDR3 spells CANSTQTHTDTRYF. CDR3 in DNA: TGTGCCAACAGCACACAAACTCACACAGATACGCGGTATTTT.

This chain uses TRBV6-5 with TRBJ1-2; possible D gene TRBD1, 5 bases. The germline V gene has CDR1 MNHEY and CDR2 SVGAGI. Trimming cost V 11 bases and J 1 base, with 17 bases left between them. This CDR3 contains 14 residues. The CDR3 reads CAGTGRGLNYGYTF. CDR3 coding DNA: TGTGCCGGCACTGGAAGGGGCCTTAACTATGGCTACACCTTC.

This clonotype was found once. An end of the junction differs from the germline gene, which may be a read error. This chain links TRBV5-8 with TRBJ2-2, with 8 bases lining up with TRBD1. This CDR3 has 15 residues. CDR1 and CDR2 (germline): SGHTS, YDEGEE. In DNA, the CDR3 is TGTGCCAGCAGCCGGAGGACAGGGTACACCGGGGAGCTATTTTTT. Translated: CASSRRTGYTGELFF.

The chain carries TRBV4-2 and TRBJ1-2; unclear D gene. The CDR3 length is 15 residues. Trimming stripped 8 bases from V and 8 bases from J, with 24 bases between. Germline V CDR1 and CDR2: LGHNA, YNFKEQ. The DNA for the CDR3 is TGTGCCAGCTGCCGAGATCACATACTACTTTCCGGCTACACCTTC. Residues: CASCRDHILLSGYTF.

As for this clonotype: The junction shows a germline mismatch at one end, possibly a read error. The chain couples TRBV10-2 to TRBJ2-1; no clear D gene. Germline-derived CDR1 and CDR2 are WSHSY and SAAADI. This CDR3 spans 12 amino acids. The CDR3 spells CANSESLDEQFF. Here the CDR3 DNA reads TGCGCCAACAGTGAGTCTCTGGATGAGCAATTCTTC.

In this sample, this clonotype turned up a few times. The junction does not match germline at one end; this may be a read error. The V call is TRBV4-2, the J call TRBJ2-7; no reliable D call. Germline loops: CDR1 LGHNA, CDR2 YNFKEQ. The CDR3 has 17 residues. The CDR3: CASSQEVRQFYSYEQYF. CDR3 in DNA: TGTGCCAGCAGCCAAGAAGTCAGGCAATTCTACTCCTACGAGCAGTATTTC.

Regarding this clonotype: A junction end diverges from the germline sequence, so it may reflect a read error. V usage is TRBV6-2 or TRBV6-3 and J usage is TRBJ2-7, with D uncertain. CDR1 MNHEY and CDR2 SVGEGT come from the germline V gene. The CDR3 totals 14 residues. The CDR3 nucleotides are TGTGCCAGCGGTTACGGCACAGATTCTTACGAGCAGTACTTC. Its protein is CASGYGTDSYEQYF.

A remark on this clonotype: Given the absence of the conserved phenylalanine or tryptophan at the CDR3 end, a read error is likely. The chain is built from TRBV5-4 and TRBJ2-1; TRBD2 agrees at 9 bases. The germline gives CDR1 SGHNT, CDR2 YYREEE (reference sequence). The CDR3 sequence is 15 residues long. CDR3 region: CASSFSGSSYDEQFL. Written as DNA, the CDR3 is TGTGCTAGCAGCTTTAGCGGGAGTTCGTACGATGAGCAGTTCTTA.

As for this clonotype: Given the absence of the conserved phenylalanine or tryptophan at the CDR3 end, a read error is likely. The gene calls are TRBV29-1 and TRBJ1-1, with a tentative D call TRBD1 (5 bases). Per the germline V gene, CDR1 is SQVTM and CDR2 is ANQGSEA. The CDR3 totals 13 residues. V lost 3 bases to trimming and J lost 2 bases, with 10 bases between them. The CDR3 DNA follows: TGCAGCGTTGAGAAGAGGGGTAACACTGAAGCTTTCTTA. As protein: CSVEKRGNTEAFL.